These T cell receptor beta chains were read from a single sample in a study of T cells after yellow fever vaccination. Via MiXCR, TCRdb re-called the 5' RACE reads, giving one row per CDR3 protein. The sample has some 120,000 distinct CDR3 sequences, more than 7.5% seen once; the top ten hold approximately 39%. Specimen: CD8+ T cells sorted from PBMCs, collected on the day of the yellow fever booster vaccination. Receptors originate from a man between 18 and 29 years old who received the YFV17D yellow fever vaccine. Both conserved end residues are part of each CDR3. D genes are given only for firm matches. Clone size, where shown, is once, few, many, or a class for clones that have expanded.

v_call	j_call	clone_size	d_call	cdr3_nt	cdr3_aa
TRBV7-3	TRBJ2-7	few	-	TGTGCCAGCAGCTTAGTGGGGTCCAGCTCCTACGAGCAGTACTTC	CASSLVGSSSYEQYF
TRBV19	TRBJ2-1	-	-	TGTGCCAGTAGTATAGAGTGGGACGAGCAGTTCTTC	CASSIEWDEQFF
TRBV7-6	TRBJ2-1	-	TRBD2	TGTGCCAGCAGCCCGGGGACTAGCGGGTACGGCCGCTCCTACAATGAGCAGTTCTTC	CASSPGTSGYGRSYNEQFF
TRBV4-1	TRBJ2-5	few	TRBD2	TGCGCCAGCAGCCAAGACGTACTAGCGGGCGGGCGGGAGACCCAGTACTTC	CASSQDVLAGGRETQYF
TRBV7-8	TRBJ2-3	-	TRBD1	TGTGCCAGCAGCTTCTTGGTACAGGGGCCCGAAAGCACAGATACGCAGTATTTT	CASSFLVQGPESTDTQYF
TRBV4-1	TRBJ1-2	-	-	TGCGCCAGCAGCCAAGATTTATCGAGAGCCGGGTATGGCTACACCTTC	CASSQDLSRAGYGYTF
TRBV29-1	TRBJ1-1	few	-	TGCAGCGTTGGTAGATACGGGGAGGTGATCACTGAAGCTTTCTTT	CSVGRYGEVITEAFF
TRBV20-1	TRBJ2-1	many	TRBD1	TGCAGTGCTAGCCGGGACAGGGGTTACAATGAGCAGTTCTTC	CSASRDRGYNEQFF
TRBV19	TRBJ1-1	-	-	TGTGCCAGTGACACAGGTGGTAACACTGAAGCTTTCTTT	CASDTGGNTEAFF
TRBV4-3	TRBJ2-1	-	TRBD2	TGCGCCAGCAGCACTAGCGGGGGGGCCTATGAGCAGTTCTTC	CASSTSGGAYEQFF
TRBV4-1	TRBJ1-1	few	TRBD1	TGCGCCAGCAGCCAAGGGGGGACAGCGCGCGAAGCTTTCTTT	CASSQGGTAREAFF
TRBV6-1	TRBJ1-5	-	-	TGTGCCAGCAGTGAATGGGCAGGACTACATCAGCCCCAGCATTTT	CASSEWAGLHQPQHF
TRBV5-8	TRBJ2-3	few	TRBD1	TGTGCCAGCAGCCACAGGGGATTCGCAGATACGCAGTATTTT	CASSHRGFADTQYF
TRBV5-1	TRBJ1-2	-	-	TGCGCCAGCAGCTCGCGGATAGGAGGGGGAATTGGCATCTATGGCTACACCTTC	CASSSRIGGGIGIYGYTF
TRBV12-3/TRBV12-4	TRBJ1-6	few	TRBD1	TGTGCCAGCAGTGATTGGACAGGGACCTATAATTCACCCCTCCACTTT	CASSDWTGTYNSPLHF
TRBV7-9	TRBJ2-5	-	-	TGTGCCAGCAGCTTGCGGCCAGAAGAGACCCAGTACTTC	CASSLRPEETQYF
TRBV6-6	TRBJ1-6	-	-	TGTGCCAGCAGTTACTCTAACGCCGGGATGTATAATTCACCCCTCCACTTT	CASSYSNAGMYNSPLHF
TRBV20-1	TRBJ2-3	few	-	TGCAGTGCTAGATTCTCCAGGGAGTTTATCACAGATACGCAGTATTTT	CSARFSREFITDTQYF
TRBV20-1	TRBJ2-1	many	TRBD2	TGCAGTGCTAGATTGTCTCGGGGGGTCAATGAGCAGTTCTTC	CSARLSRGVNEQFF
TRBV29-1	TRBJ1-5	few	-	TGCAGCGTTGCGGACCGAGGGATTCATGATTTT	CSVADRGIHDF
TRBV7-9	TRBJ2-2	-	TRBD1	TGTGCCAGCTACTCCCCCGGAGAAACAGGGGACCCGTCCACCGGGGAGCTGTTTTTT	CASYSPGETGDPSTGELFF
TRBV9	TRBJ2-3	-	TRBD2	TGTGCCAGCAGCGTAGAAGGCGGGGGGCTCACAGATACGCAGTATTTT	CASSVEGGGLTDTQYF
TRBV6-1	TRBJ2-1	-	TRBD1	TGTGCCAGCAGTGAGAGAAGGGGGCCATCTATCGATGAGCAGTTCTTC	CASSERRGPSIDEQFF
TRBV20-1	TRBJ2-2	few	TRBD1	TGCAGTGCTAAATGGGACAGGGACGCCGGGGAGCTGTTTTTT	CSAKWDRDAGELFF
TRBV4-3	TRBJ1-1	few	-	TGCGCCAGCAGCCAAGATCCGGAGACGGTGAACACTGAAGCTTTCTTT	CASSQDPETVNTEAFF
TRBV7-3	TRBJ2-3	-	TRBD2	TGTGCCAGCAGCGTAGCGGGGGGGGAAATCACAGATACGCAGTATTTT	CASSVAGGEITDTQYF
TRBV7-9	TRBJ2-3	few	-	TGTGCCAGCAGCTCCCGGACCCTTCGGATGGGTACGCAGTATTTT	CASSSRTLRMGTQYF
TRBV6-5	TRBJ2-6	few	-	TGTGCCAGCAGATACAGGGCCTCTGGGGCCAACGTCCTGACTTTC	CASRYRASGANVLTF
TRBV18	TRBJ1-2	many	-	TGTGCCAGCTCACCTCACAACTATGGCTACACCTTC	CASSPHNYGYTF
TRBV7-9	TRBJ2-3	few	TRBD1	TGTGCCAGCAGCTTATACGCAGGGGGCAGAGATACGCAGTATTTT	CASSLYAGGRDTQYF
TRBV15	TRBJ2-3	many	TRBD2	TGTGCCACCAGCCTTCGGACTAGCGGGGGGCTGGCCGATACGCAGTATTTT	CATSLRTSGGLADTQYF
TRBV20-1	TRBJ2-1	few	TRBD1	TGCAGTGCTGACTGGGGACAGGGGGCTTTCGGTGAGCAGTTCTTC	CSADWGQGAFGEQFF
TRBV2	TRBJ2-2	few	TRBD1	TGTGCCAGCAGTAGCCGGGACAGGGGCCTGAACACCGGGGAGCTGTTTTTT	CASSSRDRGLNTGELFF
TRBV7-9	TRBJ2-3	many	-	TGTGCCAGCAGGCCCACTTCCGCCACAGATACGCAGTATTTT	CASRPTSATDTQYF
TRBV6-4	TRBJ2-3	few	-	TGTGCCAGCAGTGACTCGCTGTCAGATACGCAGTATTTT	CASSDSLSDTQYF
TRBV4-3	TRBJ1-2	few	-	TGCGCCACTGGGCAGGGTCCCCGTTCTAACTATGGCTACACCTTC	CATGQGPRSNYGYTF
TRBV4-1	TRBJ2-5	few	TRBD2	TGCGCCAGCAGCTGGGACTACAAAGAGACCCAGTACTTC	CASSWDYKETQYF
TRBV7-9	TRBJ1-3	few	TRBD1	TGTGCCAGCAGCTACCGGGACAGGCCTGGAAACACCATATATTTT	CASSYRDRPGNTIYF
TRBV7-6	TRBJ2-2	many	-	TGTGCCAGCAGCTTAGCTACAGGGCCCGCCGGGGAGCTGTTTTTT	CASSLATGPAGELFF
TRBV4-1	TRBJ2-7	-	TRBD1	TGCGCCAGCAGCCCCAGGACAGGGGGCTCCTACGAGCAGTACTTC	CASSPRTGGSYEQYF
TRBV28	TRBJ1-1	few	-	TGTGCCAGCAGTCCCCTCTTCAATGTTTATGGTGAAGCTTTCTTT	CASSPLFNVYGEAFF
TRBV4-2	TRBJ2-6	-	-	TGTGCCAGCAGCCAGGGGGTCCCTGGGGCCAACGTCCTGACTTTC	CASSQGVPGANVLTF
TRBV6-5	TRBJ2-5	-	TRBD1	TGTGCCAGCAGTTACGGGGACAGGGCTGGGGAGACCCAGTACTTC	CASSYGDRAGETQYF
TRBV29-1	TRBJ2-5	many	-	TGCAGCGTTGTTGTGGCGGGCAGGCCCGGGGAGACCCAGTACTTC	CSVVVAGRPGETQYF
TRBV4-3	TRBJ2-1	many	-	TGCGCCAGCAGCCAAGGAGCCGGAAACAATGAGCAGTTCTTC	CASSQGAGNNEQFF
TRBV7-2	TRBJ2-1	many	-	TGTGCCAGCAGCCGAACCCCGCAGGGAAATGAGCAGTTCTTC	CASSRTPQGNEQFF
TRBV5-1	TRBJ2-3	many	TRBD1	TGCGCCAGCAGCCCTGGACAGGGGGGCGCAGATACGCAGTATTTT	CASSPGQGGADTQYF